The clone carrying this T cell receptor beta chain appeared a single time. The identical CDR3 is also encoded by other nucleotide sequences in the sample. Original handling: Amplifying reference gene primers gave estimates of nucleated cell counts. Clones were sequenced by immunoSEQ multiplex PCR, and TCRdb holds only the in-frame ones, with some missing. V and J calls and clone size follow that table, whereas D and trimming were derived from the DNA. The data hold around 260,000 clones, with 88% observed a single time. This sample stems from a study of blood T cell repertoires in COVID-19. Background on the study: Sources were T cells, B-cell-depleted T cells, or PBMCs; the material itself was cDNA or gDNA.

The germline V and J ends were trimmed by 5 bases and 4 bases, with 9 bases remaining between them. This CDR3 has 12 amino acids. CDR1 is MDHEN and CDR2 is SYDVKM in the germline V gene. The J gene is TRBJ2-7, the V gene TRBV28; D is ambiguous. Sequenced input: peripheral blood. The sequence came from a human donor in a cohort sampled during active COVID-19. Written as DNA, the CDR3 is TGTGCCAGCAGTCTTCTCGGGTACGAGCAGTACTTC. Translating it yields CASSLLGYEQYF.